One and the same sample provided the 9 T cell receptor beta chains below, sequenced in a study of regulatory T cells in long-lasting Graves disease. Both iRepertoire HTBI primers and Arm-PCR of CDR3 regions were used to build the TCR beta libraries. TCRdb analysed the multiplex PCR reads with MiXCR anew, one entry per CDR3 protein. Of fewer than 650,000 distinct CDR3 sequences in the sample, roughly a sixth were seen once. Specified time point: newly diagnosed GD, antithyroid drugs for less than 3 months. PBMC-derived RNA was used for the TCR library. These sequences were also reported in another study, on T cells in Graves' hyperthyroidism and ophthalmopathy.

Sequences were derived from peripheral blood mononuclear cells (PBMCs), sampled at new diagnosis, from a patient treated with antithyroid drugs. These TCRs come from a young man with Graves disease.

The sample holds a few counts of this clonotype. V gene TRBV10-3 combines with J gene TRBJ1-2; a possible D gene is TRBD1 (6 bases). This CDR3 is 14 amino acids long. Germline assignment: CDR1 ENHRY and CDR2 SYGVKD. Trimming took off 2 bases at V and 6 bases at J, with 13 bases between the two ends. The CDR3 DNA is TGTGCCATCAGTGAGGCAGGGGTTTTTGATGGCTACACCTTC. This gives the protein CAISEAGVFDGYTF.

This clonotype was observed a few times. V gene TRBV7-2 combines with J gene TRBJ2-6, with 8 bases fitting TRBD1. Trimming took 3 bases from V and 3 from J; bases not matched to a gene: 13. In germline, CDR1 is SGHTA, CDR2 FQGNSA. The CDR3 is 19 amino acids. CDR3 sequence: CASSFLETGVALGANVLTF. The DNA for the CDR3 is TGTGCCAGCAGCTTCTTGGAGACAGGGGTTGCGCTTGGGGCCAACGTCCTGACTTTC. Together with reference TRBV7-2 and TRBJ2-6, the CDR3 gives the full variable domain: GAGVSQSPSNKVTEKGKDVELRCDPISGHTALYWYRQSLGQGLEFLIYFQGNSAPDKSGLPSDRFSAERTGGSVSTLTIQRTQQEDSAVYLCASSFLETGVALGANVLTFGAGSRLTVL.

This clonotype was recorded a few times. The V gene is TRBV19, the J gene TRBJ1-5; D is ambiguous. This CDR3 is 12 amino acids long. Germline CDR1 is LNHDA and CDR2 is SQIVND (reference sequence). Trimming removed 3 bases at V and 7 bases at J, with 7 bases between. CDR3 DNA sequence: TGTGCCAGTAGTATCCCCAGCCAGCCCCAGCATTTT. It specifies CASSIPSQPQHF.

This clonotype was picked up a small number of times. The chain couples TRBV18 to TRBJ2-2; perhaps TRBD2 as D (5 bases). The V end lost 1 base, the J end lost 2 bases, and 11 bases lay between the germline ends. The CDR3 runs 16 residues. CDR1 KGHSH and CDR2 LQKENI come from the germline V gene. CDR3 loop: CASSPRRGPNTGELFF. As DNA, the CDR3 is TGTGCCAGCTCACCACGGCGAGGGCCCAACACCGGGGAGCTGTTTTTT.

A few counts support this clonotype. CDR3: CASSAPLGGAYYGYTF. CDR3 in DNA: TGTGCCAGCAGCGCACCACTTGGGGGGGCCTACTATGGCTACACCTTC. The chain employs TRBV9 and TRBJ1-2; possibly TRBD1 for D (6 bases). Germline V gives CDR1 SGDLS, CDR2 YYNGEE. V lost 3 bases and J lost 3, with 18 bases in between. There are 16 residues in the CDR3.

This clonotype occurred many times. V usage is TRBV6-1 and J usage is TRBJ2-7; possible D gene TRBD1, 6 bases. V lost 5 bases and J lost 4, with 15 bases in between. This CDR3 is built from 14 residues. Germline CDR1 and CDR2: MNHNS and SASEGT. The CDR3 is CASSPWTADYEQYF. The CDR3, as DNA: TGTGCCAGCAGTCCCTGGACAGCCGATTACGAGCAGTACTTC.

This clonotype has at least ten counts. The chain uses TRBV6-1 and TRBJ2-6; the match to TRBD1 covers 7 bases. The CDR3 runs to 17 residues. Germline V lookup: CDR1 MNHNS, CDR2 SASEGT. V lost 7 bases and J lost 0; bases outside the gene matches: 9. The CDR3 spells CASTQDRALSGANVLTF. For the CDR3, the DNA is TGTGCCAGCACCCAAGACAGGGCACTCTCTGGGGCCAACGTCCTGACTTTC.

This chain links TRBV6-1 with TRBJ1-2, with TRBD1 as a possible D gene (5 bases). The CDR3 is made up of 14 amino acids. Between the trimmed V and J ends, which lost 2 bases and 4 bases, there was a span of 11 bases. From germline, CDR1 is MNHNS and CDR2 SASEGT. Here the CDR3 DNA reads TGTGCCAGCAGTGAACGCGTGGGGCTCTATGGCTACACCTTC. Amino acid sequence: CASSERVGLYGYTF.

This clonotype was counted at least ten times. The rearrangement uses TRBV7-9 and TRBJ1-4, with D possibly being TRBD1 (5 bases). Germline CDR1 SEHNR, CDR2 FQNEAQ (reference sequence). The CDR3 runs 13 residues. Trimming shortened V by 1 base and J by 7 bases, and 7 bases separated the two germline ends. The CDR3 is CASSLGQREKLFF. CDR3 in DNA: TGTGCCAGCAGCTTAGGACAGCGTGAAAAACTGTTTTTT.